This T cell receptor (beta chain) was captured in a study of prognosis after radiotherapy for stage I lung cancer. At the level of the study: Patient ages ran from about 50 to 95, with a median of 74.5 years, and the group had around twelve men and roughly six women.

Using two-round multiplex PCR, the authors amplified TCR beta CDR3 from genomic DNA. The authors ran first-round PCR with primers specific to each TRBV and TRBJ gene. TCRdb recomputed calls from the multiplex PCR reads with MiXCR, one row per CDR3 protein. The sample consists of roughly 20,000 distinct CDR3 sequences, around 50% of them appearing once. At least ten counts were recorded for this clonotype. Germline V CDR1 and CDR2: LGHDT, YNNKEL (reference sequence). V lost 1 base, J lost 6 bases, and 2 bases stayed unmatched. The CDR3 contains 13 residues. This chain connects TRBV3-1 to TRBJ2-7; TRBD1 matches 8 bases. This clonotype was obtained from a donor over 45 with non-small cell lung cancer. This material consisted of PBMCs, taken before or after stereotactic body radiation therapy (not recorded which). The CDR3 DNA reads as TGTGCCAGCAGCCAAGGGACAGGGTCCGAGCAGTACTTC. Translated, it gives CASSQGTGSEQYF.